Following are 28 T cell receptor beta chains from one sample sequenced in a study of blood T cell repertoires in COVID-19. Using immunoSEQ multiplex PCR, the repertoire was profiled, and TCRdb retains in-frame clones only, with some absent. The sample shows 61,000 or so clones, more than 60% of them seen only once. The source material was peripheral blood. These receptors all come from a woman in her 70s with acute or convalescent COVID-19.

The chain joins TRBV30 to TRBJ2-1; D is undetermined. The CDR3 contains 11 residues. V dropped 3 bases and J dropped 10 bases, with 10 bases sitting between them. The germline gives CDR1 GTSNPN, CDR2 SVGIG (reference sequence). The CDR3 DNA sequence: TGTGCCTGGAGCGAAGCTTCCGAGCAGTTCTTC. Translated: CAWSEASEQFF.

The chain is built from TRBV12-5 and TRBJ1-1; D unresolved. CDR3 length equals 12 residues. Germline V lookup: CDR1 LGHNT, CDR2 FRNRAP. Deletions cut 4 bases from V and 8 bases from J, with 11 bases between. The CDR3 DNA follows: TGTGCTAGTGGTTCCGACTATATGGAAGCTTTCTTT. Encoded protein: CASGSDYMEAFF.

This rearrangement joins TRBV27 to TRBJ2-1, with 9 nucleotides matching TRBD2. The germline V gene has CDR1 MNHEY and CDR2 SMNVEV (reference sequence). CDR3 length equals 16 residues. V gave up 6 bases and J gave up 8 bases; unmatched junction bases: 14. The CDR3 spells CASSLLAGGPRDEQFF. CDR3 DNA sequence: TGTGCCAGCAGCCTACTGGCGGGGGGGCCACGGGATGAGCAGTTCTTC.

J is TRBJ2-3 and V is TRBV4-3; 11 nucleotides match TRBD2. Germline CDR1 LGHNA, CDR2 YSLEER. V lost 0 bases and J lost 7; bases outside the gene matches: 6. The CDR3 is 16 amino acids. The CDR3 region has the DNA TGCGCCAGCAGCCAAGATTTAGCGGGGGGGTCATATACGCAGTATTTT. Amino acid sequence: CASSQDLAGGSYTQYF.

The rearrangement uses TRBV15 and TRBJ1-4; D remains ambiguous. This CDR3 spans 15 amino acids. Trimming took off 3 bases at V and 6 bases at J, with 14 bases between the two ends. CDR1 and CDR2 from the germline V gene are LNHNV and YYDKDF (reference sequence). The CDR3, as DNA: TGTGCCACCAGCAGCGGAGGGTCCAGCTATGAAAAACTGTTTTTT. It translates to CATSSGGSSYEKLFF.

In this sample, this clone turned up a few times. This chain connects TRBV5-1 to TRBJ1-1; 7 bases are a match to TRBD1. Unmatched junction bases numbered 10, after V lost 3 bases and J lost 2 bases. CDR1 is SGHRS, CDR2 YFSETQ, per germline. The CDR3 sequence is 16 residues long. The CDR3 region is CASSWVLGQANTEAFF. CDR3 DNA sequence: TGCGCCAGCAGCTGGGTTTTAGGACAGGCCAACACTGAAGCTTTCTTT.

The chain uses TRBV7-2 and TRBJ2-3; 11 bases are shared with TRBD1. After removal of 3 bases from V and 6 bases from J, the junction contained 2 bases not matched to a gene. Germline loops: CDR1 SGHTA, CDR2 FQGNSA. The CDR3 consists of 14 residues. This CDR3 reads CASSLDRGQDTQYF. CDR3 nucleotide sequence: TGTGCCAGCAGCTTGGACAGGGGGCAGGATACGCAGTATTTT.

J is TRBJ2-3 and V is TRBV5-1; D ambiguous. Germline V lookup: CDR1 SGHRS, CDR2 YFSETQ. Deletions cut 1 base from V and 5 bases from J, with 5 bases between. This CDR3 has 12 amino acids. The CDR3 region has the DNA TGCGCCAGCAGCTTGAGCCTAGATACGCAGTATTTT. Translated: CASSLSLDTQYF.

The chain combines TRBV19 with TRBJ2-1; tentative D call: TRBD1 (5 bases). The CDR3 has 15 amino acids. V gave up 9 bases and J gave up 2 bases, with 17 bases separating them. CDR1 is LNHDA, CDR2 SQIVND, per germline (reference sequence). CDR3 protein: CASQKQATTYNEQFF. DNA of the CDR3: TGTGCCAGCCAAAAACAGGCTACCACCTACAATGAGCAGTTCTTC.

DNA of the CDR3: TGTGCCAGTAGTTCACCCCCGGGAGGGATCCGAGGGGAAAAACTGTTTTTT. Its translation: CASSSPPGGIRGEKLFF. The chain joins TRBV19 to TRBJ1-4; D unresolved. Germline V gives CDR1 LNHDA, CDR2 SQIVND (reference sequence). The CDR3 covers 17 residues. Trimming stripped 5 bases from V and 8 bases from J, with 24 bases between.

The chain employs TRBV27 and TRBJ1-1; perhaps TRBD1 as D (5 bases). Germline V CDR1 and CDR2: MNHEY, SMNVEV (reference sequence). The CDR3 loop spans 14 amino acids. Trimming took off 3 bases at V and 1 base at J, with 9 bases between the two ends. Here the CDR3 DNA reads TGTGCCAGCAGTTTGGGGGGTCGGAACACTGAAGCTTTCTTT. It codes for CASSLGGRNTEAFF.

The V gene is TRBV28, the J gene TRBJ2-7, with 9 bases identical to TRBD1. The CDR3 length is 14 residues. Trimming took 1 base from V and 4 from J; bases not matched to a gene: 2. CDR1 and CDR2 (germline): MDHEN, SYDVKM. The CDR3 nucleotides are TGTGCCAGCAGTTTATTGGACAGGGGATACGAGCAGTACTTC. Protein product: CASSLLDRGYEQYF.

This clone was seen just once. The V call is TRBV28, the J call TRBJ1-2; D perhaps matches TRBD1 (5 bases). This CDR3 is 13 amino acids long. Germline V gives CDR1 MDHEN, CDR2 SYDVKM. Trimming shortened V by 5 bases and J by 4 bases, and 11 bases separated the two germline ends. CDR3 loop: CASSETAFYGYTF. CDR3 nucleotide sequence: TGTGCCAGCAGTGAGACAGCCTTCTATGGCTACACCTTC.

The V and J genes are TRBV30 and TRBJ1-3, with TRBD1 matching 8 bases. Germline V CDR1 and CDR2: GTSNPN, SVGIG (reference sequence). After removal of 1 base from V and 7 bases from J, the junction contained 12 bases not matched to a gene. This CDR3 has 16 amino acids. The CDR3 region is CAWSARQGAGGNTIYF. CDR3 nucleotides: TGTGCCTGGAGTGCCCGTCAGGGGGCGGGTGGGAACACCATATATTTT.

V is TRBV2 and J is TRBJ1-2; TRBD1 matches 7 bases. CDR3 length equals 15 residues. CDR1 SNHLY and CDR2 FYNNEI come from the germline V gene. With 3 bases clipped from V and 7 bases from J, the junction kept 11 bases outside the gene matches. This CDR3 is CASSDQIGRGAGYTF. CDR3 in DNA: TGTGCCAGCAGTGACCAGATCGGCAGGGGGGCTGGCTACACCTTC. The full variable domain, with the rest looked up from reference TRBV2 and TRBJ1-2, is EPEVTQTPSHQVTQMGQEVILRCVPISNHLYFYWYRQILGQKVEFLVSFYNNEISEKSEIFDDQFSVERPDGSNFTLKIRSTKLEDSAMYFCASSDQIGRGAGYTFGSGTRLTVV.

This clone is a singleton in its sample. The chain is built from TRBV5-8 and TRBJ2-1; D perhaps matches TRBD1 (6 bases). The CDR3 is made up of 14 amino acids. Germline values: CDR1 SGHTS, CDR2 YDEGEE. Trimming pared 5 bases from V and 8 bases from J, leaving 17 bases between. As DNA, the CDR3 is TGTGCCAGCAGAAGACAGGTTAGAATGGATGAGCAGTTCTTC. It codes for CASRRQVRMDEQFF.

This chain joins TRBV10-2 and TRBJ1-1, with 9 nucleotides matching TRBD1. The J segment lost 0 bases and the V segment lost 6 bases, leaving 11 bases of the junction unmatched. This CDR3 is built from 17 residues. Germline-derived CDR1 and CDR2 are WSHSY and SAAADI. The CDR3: CASSQDWGQGMNTEAFF. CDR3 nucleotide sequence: TGCGCCAGCAGCCAAGACTGGGGACAGGGTATGAACACTGAAGCTTTCTTT.

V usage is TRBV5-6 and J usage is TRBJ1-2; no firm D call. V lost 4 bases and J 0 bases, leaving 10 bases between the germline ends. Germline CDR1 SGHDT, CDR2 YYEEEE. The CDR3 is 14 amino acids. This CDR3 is CASSDVGANYGYTF. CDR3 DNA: TGTGCCAGCAGCGACGTGGGAGCTAACTATGGCTACACCTTC. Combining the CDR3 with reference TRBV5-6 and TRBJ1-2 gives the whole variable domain DAGVTQSPTHLIKTRGQQVTLRCSPKSGHDTVSWYQQALGQGPQFIFQYYEEEERQRGNFPDRFSGHQFPNYSSELNVNALLLGDSALYLCASSDVGANYGYTFGSGTRLTVV.

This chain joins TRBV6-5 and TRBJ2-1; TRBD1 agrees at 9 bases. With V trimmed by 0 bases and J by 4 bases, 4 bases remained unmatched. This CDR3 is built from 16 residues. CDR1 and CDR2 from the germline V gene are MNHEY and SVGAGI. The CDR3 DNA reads TGTGCCAGCAGTTACTCGCCGGACAGGGGATACAATGAGCAGTTCTTC. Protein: CASSYSPDRGYNEQFF.

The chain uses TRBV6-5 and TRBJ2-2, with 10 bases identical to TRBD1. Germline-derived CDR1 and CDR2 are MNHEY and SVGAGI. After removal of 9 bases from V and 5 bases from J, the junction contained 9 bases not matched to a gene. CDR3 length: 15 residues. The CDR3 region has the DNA TGTGCCAGTAGAACCGGGACAGGGGAAACCGGGGAGCTGTTTTTT. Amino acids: CASRTGTGETGELFF.

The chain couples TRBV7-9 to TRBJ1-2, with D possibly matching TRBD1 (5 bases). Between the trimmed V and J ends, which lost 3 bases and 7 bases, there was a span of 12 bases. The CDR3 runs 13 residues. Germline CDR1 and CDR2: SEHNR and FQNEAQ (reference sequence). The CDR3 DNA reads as TGTGCCAGCAGCTTCGGTGACAGTGGTGGCTACACCTTC. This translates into CASSFGDSGGYTF.

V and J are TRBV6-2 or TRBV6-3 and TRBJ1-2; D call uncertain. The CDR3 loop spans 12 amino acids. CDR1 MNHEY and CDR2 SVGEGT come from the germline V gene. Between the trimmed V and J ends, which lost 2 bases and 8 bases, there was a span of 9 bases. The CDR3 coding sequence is TGTGCCAGCAGTTACGGTTCGGGAGGCTACACCTTC. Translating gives CASSYGSGGYTF.

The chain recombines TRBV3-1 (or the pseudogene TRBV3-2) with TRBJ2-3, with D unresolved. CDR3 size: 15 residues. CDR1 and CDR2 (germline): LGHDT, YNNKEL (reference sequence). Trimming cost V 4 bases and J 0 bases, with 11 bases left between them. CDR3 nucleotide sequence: TGTGCCAGCAGCCCCACAGTAGTAAGCACAGATACGCAGTATTTT. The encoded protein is CASSPTVVSTDTQYF.

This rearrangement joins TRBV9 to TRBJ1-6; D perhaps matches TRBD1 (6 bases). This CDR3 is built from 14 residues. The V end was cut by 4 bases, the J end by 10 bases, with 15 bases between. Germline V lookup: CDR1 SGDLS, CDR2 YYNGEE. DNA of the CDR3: TGTGCCAGCAGCCTATACAGGGATGGCTCACCCCTCCACTTT. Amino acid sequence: CASSLYRDGSPLHF.

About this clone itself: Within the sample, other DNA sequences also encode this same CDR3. For the CDR3, the DNA is TGCGCCAGCAGCTCAGGGGGCTGGAATTCACCCCTCCACTTT. Protein: CASSSGGWNSPLHF. This chain joins TRBV5-1 and TRBJ1-6; 8 bases are shared with TRBD1. The length of the CDR3 is 14 residues. Germline CDR1 and CDR2: SGHRS and YFSETQ. V was clipped by 3 bases and J by 7 bases; unmatched bases: 3.

The CDR3 loop is CASSGTGGRRGGLNYGYTF. The CDR3 nucleotides are TGTGCCAGCAGTGGAACTGGGGGACGAAGGGGAGGTCTAAACTATGGCTACACCTTC. The chain uses TRBV28 and TRBJ1-2; D might be TRBD1 (5 bases). V was clipped by 5 bases and J by 2 bases, with 27 bases between them. This CDR3 is 19 amino acids long. Germline lookup yields CDR1 MDHEN and CDR2 SYDVKM.

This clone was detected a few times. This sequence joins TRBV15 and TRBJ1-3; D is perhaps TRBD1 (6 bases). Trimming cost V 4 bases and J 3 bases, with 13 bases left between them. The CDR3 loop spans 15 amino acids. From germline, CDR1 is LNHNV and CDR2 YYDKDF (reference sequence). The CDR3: CATSTGTTGGNTIYF. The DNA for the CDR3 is TGTGCCACCAGCACGGGGACAACGGGTGGAAACACCATATATTTT.

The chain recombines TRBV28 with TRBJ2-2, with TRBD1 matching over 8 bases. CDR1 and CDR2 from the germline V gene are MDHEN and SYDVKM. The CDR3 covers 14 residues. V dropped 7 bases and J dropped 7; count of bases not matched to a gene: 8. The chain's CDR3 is CASIPQGGYGELFF. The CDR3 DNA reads TGTGCCAGCATCCCACAGGGGGGCTACGGGGAGCTGTTTTTT.